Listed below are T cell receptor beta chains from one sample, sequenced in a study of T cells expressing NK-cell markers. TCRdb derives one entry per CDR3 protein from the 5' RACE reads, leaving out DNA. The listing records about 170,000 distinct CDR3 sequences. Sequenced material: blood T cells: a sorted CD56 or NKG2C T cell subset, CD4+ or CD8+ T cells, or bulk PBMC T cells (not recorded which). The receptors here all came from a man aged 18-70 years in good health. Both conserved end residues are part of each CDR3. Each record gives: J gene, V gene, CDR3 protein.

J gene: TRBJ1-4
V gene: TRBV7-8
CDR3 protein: CASSPSFSGPTNEKLFF

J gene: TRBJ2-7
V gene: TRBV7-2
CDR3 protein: CASSLAQTYEQYF

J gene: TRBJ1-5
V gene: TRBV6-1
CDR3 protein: CASSKSGWQPQHF

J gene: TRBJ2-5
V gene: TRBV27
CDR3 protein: CASSSLAGDAETQYF

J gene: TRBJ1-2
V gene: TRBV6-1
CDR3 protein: CASRKGGTGVSSYTF

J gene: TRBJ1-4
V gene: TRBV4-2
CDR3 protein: CASSQDSADDEKLFF

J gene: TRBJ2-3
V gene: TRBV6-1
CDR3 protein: CASRGGGAYDTQYF

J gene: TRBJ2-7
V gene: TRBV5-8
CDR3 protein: CASSLGTSIRDEQYF

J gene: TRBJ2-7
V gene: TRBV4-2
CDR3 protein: CASSQATSYEQYF

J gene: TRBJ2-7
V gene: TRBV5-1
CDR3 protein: CASSLYSSGLGEQYF

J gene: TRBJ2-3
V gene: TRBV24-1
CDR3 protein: CATSDADRGRLAEGTCGDTQYF

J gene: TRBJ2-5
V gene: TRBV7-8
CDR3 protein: CASSSLAGGRETQYF

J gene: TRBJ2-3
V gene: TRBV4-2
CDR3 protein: CASSQEGGDTRTDTQYF

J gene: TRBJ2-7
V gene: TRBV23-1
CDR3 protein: CASSQSSGTVVYEQYF

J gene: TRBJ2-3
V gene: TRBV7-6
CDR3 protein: CASSPTASGGWSDTQYF

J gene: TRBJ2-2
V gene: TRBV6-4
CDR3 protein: CASSDDPGRTGELFF

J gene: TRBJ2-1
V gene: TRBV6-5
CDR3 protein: CASSYPGTGGTEQFF

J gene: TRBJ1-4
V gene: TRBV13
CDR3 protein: CASSLSPLDEKLFF

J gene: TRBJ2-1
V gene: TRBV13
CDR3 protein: CASSLGLAPDNEQFF

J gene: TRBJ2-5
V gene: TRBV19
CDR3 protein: CASSMTGSQETQYF

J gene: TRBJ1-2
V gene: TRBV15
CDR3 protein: CATSRGDHRSYGYTF

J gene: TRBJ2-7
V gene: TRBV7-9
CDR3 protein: CASSGGGLSYEQYF

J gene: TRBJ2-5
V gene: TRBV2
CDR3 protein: CASSERLRYQETQYF

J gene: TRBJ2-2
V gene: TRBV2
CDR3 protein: CASRLAGGNTGELFF

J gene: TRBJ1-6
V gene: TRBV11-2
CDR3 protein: CASSLFSGQGGNSPLHF

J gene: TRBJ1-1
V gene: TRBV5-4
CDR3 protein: CASSFPGQGANTEAFF

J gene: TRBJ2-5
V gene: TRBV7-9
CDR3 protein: CASNRGRETQYF

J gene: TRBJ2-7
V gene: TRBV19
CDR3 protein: CASRGQGPYEQYF

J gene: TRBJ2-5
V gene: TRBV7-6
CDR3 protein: CASSPRDAGGETQYF

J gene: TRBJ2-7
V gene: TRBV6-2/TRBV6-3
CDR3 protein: CASSPTGFYEQYF

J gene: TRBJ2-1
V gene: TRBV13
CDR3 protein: CASSLASGVENEQFF

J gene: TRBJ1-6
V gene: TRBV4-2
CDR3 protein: CASSHQTGGSSPLHF

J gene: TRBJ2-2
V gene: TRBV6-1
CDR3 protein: CASRTGRSNTGELFF

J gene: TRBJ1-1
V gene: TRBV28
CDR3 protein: CASSLRGEEAFF

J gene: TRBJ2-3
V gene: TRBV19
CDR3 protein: CASRASGGSTDTQYF

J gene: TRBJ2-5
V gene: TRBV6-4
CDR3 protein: CASSDPDRGRETQYF

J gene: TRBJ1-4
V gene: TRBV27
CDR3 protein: CASSRTPGTGGEKLFF

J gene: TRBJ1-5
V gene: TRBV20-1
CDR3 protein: CSASWGRDGNPQHF

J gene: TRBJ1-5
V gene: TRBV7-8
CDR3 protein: CASSLGWQQPQHF

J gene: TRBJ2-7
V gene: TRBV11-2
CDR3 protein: CASSQGVTYEQYF

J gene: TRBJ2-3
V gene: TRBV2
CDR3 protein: CASRTQRGGTDTQYF

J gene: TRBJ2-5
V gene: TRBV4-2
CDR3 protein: CASSQLGTYQETQYF

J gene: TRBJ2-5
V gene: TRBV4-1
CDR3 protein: CASSQGGRDSQETQYF

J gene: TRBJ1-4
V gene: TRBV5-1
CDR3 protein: CASSVFRGTANEKLFF

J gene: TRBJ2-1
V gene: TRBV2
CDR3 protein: CASTGLLGGYNEQFF

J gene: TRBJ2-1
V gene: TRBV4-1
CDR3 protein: CASSQKDPHNEQFF

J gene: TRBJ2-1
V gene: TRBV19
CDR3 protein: CASSIGLYNEQFF

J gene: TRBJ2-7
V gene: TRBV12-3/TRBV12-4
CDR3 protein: CASSSPGTFAYEQYF